Listed below are T cell receptor beta chains from one sample, sequenced in a study of blood T cell repertoires in COVID-19. Clones were sequenced by immunoSEQ multiplex PCR, and TCRdb holds only the in-frame ones, with some missing. The sample records 650,000 to 800,000 clones, around 90% being singletons. Sequencing used peripheral blood. The receptors were sampled from a woman under 30 with acute or convalescent COVID-19. The CDR3 runs from the conserved cysteine through the conserved F or W. D genes are given only for firm matches. Size tells how often a clone was seen (once, few, many) or the class of an expanded clone, and some rows leave it out.

d_call,cdr3_length,clone_size,j_call,v_call,cdr3_nt,cdr3_aa
TRBD1,15,NA,TRBJ1-4,TRBV9,TGTGCCAGCAGCGTAGTTGGAGGGGGCGGAGAAAAACTGTTTTTT,CASSVVGGGGEKLFF
NA,16,NA,TRBJ2-1,TRBV6-2/TRBV6-3,TGTGCCAGCAGTTACAATGCGGAGGGGGGGAACAATGAGCAGTTCTTC,CASSYNAEGGNNEQFF
TRBD1,13,NA,TRBJ1-5,TRBV2,TGTGCCAGCAGAGACAGGGGTCCTCAGCCCCAGCATTTT,CASRDRGPQPQHF
NA,13,once,TRBJ2-7,TRBV4-1,TGCGCCAGCAGCCCCGGACTTACCTACGAGCAGTACTTC,CASSPGLTYEQYF
NA,12,NA,TRBJ1-3,TRBV2,TGTGCCAGCAGACTAGCGGGAAACACCATATATTTT,CASRLAGNTIYF
TRBD2,16,NA,TRBJ2-1,TRBV4-3,TGCGCCAGCAGCCACAACTCGGGACTACCCTACAATGAGCAGTTCTTC,CASSHNSGLPYNEQFF
NA,15,NA,TRBJ2-7,TRBV4-3,TGCGCCAGCAGCCAAGATACCCCAGTTTCCTACGAGCAGTACTTC,CASSQDTPVSYEQYF
TRBD1,16,NA,TRBJ1-1,TRBV5-1,TGCGCCAGCAGCCCCAGACAGGGGAATTCGAACACTGAAGCTTTCTTT,CASSPRQGNSNTEAFF
NA,16,NA,TRBJ1-1,TRBV15,TGTGCCACCAGGCTACAGGGATTTATGGGAGACACTGAAGCTTTCTTT,CATRLQGFMGDTEAFF
TRBD1,15,NA,TRBJ1-1,TRBV10-3,TGTGCCATCAGCCCCACAGGGGGCGCGGGCACTGAAGCTTTCTTT,CAISPTGGAGTEAFF
NA,14,NA,TRBJ1-3,TRBV6-5,TGTGCCAGCAGTTACGCGGGCTCTGGAAACACCATATATTTT,CASSYAGSGNTIYF
NA,11,NA,TRBJ2-1,TRBV6-2/TRBV6-3,TGTGCCAGCAGCCACGGCAATGAGCAGTTCTTC,CASSHGNEQFF
NA,15,NA,TRBJ1-2,TRBV14,TGTGCCAGCAGCCCACCCGGGAGCATTAACTATGGCTACACCTTC,CASSPPGSINYGYTF
TRBD1,14,NA,TRBJ1-6,TRBV6-5,TGTGCCAGCAGCCGAACAGGGGATAGTTCACCCCTCCACTTT,CASSRTGDSSPLHF
TRBD1,15,NA,TRBJ1-1,TRBV13,TGTGCCAGCAGCTTCTACAGGGGTCCAGTGGGTGAAGCTTTCTTT,CASSFYRGPVGEAFF
TRBD1,12,NA,TRBJ2-1,TRBV7-9,TGTGCCAGCAGCACGGGACAGAATGAGCAGTTCTTC,CASSTGQNEQFF